These 12 T cell receptor beta chains were all obtained from the same sample, sequenced in a study of early T cells in non-severe SARS-CoV-2 infection. MiXCR was run by TCRdb on the 5' RACE reads, yielding one entry per CDR3 protein. The repertoire holds about 80,000 distinct CDR3 sequences, with roughly an eighth as singletons. Sequenced here: whole blood, sampled at baseline. These TCRs come from an adult who was a healthcare worker with PCR-confirmed SARS-CoV-2 infection or an uninfected control (not recorded which). The donor label of this sample is uncertain.

The gene calls are TRBV7-3 and TRBJ2-2; possibly TRBD2 for D (5 bases). The CDR3 length is 15 residues. The germline V and J ends were trimmed by 0 bases and 4 bases, with 9 bases remaining between them. CDR1 is SGHTA and CDR2 is FQGTGA in the germline V gene. The CDR3 nucleotides are TGTGCCAGCAGCTTAACGGCTAGCAGCACCGGGGAGCTGTTTTTT. Translation gives CASSLTASSTGELFF.

V is TRBV18 and J is TRBJ1-2, with 7 nucleotides matching TRBD1. V was clipped by 3 bases and J by 6 bases; unmatched bases: 4. This CDR3 is built from 13 residues. Germline V lookup: CDR1 KGHSH, CDR2 LQKENI. The DNA of the CDR3 is TGTGCCAGCTCACCGACAGGGAATCATGGCTACACCTTC. It specifies CASSPTGNHGYTF.

The table lists this clonotype with many counts. This chain links TRBV7-2 with TRBJ2-3, with D possibly matching TRBD1 (5 bases). Germline CDR1 reads SGHTA; CDR2 reads FQGNSA. This CDR3 is 17 amino acids long. V lost 5 bases to trimming and J lost 0 bases, with 18 bases between them. The CDR3 protein is CASSMGPRAASTDTQYF. CDR3 sequence (DNA): TGTGCCAGCAGCATGGGGCCCAGGGCCGCTAGCACAGATACGCAGTATTTT.

The table lists this clonotype with many counts. The chain uses TRBV6-1 and TRBJ1-2; no definite D call. Germline CDR1 reads MNHNS; CDR2 reads SASEGT. The CDR3 has 14 residues. The germline V and J ends were trimmed by 10 bases and 3 bases, with 18 bases remaining between them. CDR3 sequence (DNA): TGTGCCACCCGAAACTTCTTAGAGGACTATGGCTACACCTTC. Translated, it gives CATRNFLEDYGYTF.

The chain couples TRBV6-5 to TRBJ2-7; unclear D gene. Trimming took off 8 bases at V and 7 bases at J, with 12 bases between the two ends. CDR3 length: 11 residues. Germline V gene data show CDR1 as MNHEY and CDR2 as SVGAGI. CDR3: CASGPSGEQYF. In nucleotides, the CDR3 is TGTGCCAGCGGCCCCAGTGGGGAGCAGTACTTC.

This clonotype was picked up a small number of times. The V gene is TRBV2, the J gene TRBJ2-1; D call uncertain. Germline CDR1 SNHLY, CDR2 FYNNEI. CDR3 length: 16 amino acids. V was pared by 4 bases and J by 2 bases, with 15 bases between. CDR3 DNA sequence: TGTGCCAGCAGTGTTTTGCCCCCGTTCCCCTACAATGAGCAGTTCTTC. Translated, it gives CASSVLPPFPYNEQFF.

The chain employs TRBV10-2 and TRBJ2-6; either TRBD1 or TRBD2 may supply D (5 bases each). The CDR3 is 17 amino acids. Between the trimmed V and J ends, which lost 0 bases and 1 base, there was a span of 10 bases. The germline V gene has CDR1 WSHSY and CDR2 SAAADI. The CDR3, as DNA: TGCGCCAGCAGTGAGTCTGGGGGTTCGTCTGGGGCCAACGTCCTGACTTTC. As protein: CASSESGGSSGANVLTF.

This clonotype was counted only a few times. The J gene is TRBJ2-2, the V gene TRBV2; TRBD2 matches 9 bases. Trimming at V came to 5 bases and at J to 7 bases, leaving 17 bases not matched to a gene. The germline V gene encodes CDR1 SNHLY and CDR2 FYNNEI. The CDR3 consists of 18 residues. Here the CDR3 reads CASSTPTSGFPRGGELFF. The CDR3 bases are TGTGCCAGCAGTACCCCTACTAGCGGGTTCCCGAGGGGCGGGGAGCTGTTTTTT.

V is TRBV24-1 and J is TRBJ2-7; no firm D call. The V gene's germline CDR1 is KGHDR and CDR2 SFDVKD. The CDR3 consists of 11 residues. Trimming took 9 bases from V and 7 from J, leaving 12 bases between them. CDR3 residues: CATGRLEEQYF. CDR3 nucleotides: TGTGCCACCGGTCGACTGGAGGAGCAGTACTTC.

This clonotype has only a few counts. The gene calls are TRBV6-4 and TRBJ2-7; 8 bases match TRBD1. The CDR3 is 17 amino acids. Germline trimming cut 0 bases from V and 1 base from J; bases unmatched to any gene: 8. Germline CDR1 is MRHNA and CDR2 is SNTAGT. The CDR3 nucleotides are TGTGCCAGCAGTGACTCCGGGGACAGGCGACCTTCCTACGAGCAGTACTTC. It encodes CASSDSGDRRPSYEQYF.

In this sample, this clonotype turned up many times. CDR3 coding DNA: TGTGCCAGCAGCTCGCCCGGCAGGGGAACTCCCCAGTACTTC. This translates into CASSSPGRGTPQYF. The chain has TRBV7-3 and TRBJ2-5, with D perhaps matching TRBD1 (6 bases). Trimming took 4 bases from V and 9 from J, leaving 18 bases between them. This CDR3 has 14 amino acids. Germline CDR1 reads SGHTA; CDR2 reads FQGTGA.

The rearrangement links TRBV25-1 to TRBJ2-5; 8 nucleotides line up with TRBD2. This CDR3 is 14 amino acids long. Germline lookup yields CDR1 MGHDK and CDR2 SYGVNS. The V gene end was trimmed by 8 bases and the J gene end by 5 bases; junction bases not matched to a gene: 10. CDR3 sequence: CASSSSGRVETQYF. DNA of the CDR3: TGTGCCAGCTCTTCCAGCGGGAGAGTGGAGACCCAGTACTTC. Filled out from reference TRBV25-1 and TRBJ2-5, the complete variable domain reads EADIYQTPRYLVIGTGKKITLECSQTMGHDKMYWYQQDPGMELHLIHYSYGVNSTEKGDLSSESTVSRIRTEHFPLTLESARPSHTSQYLCASSSSGRVETQYFGPGTRLLVL.